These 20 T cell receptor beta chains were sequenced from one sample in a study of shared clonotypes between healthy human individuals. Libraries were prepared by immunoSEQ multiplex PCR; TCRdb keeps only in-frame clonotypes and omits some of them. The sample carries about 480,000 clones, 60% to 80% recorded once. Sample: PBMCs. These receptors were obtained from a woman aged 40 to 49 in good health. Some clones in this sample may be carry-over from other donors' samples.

The DNA for the CDR3 is TGTGCCAGCAGTTCCACCCCCTGGGTGACCCAGTACTTC. It yields the protein CASSSTPWVTQYF. The chain joins TRBV27 to TRBJ2-5; D unresolved. Germline CDR1 reads MNHEY; CDR2 reads SMNVEV (reference sequence). This CDR3 has 13 residues. V shed 4 bases and J shed 7 bases, with 13 bases lying between them.

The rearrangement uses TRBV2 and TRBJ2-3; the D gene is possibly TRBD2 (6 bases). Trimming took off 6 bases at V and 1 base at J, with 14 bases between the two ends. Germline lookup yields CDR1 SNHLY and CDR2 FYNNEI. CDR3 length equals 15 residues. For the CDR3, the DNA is TGTGCCAGCAGCCAACTAGCTGGGGGCACAGATACGCAGTATTTT. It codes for CASSQLAGGTDTQYF.

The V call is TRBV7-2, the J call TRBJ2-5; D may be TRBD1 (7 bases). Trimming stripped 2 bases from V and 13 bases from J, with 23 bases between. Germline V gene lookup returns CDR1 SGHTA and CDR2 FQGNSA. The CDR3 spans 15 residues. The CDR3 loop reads CASSLSSQGGSHRYF. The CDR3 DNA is TGTGCCAGCAGCTTATCTTCGCAGGGGGGTAGCCACAGGTACTTC.

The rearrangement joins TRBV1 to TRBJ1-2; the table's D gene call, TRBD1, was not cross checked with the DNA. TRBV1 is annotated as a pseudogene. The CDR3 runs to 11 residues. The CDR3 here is CTTQGASGYTF. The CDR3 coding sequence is TGCACCACCCAGGGGGCAAGTGGCTACACCTTC.

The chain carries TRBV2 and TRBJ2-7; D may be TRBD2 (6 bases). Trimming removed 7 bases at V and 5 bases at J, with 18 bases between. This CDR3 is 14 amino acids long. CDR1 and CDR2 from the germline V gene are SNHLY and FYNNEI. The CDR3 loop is CASKKDGGGDEQYF. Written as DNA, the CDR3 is TGTGCCAGCAAGAAGGACGGGGGTGGCGACGAGCAGTACTTC.

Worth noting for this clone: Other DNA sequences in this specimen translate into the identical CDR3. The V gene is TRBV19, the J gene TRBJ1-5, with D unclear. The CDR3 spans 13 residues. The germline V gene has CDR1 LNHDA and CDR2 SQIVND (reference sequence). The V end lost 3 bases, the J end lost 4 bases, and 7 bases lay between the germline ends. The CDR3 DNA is TGTGCCAGTAGTATCAACGGGAATCAGCCCCAGCATTTT. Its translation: CASSINGNQPQHF.

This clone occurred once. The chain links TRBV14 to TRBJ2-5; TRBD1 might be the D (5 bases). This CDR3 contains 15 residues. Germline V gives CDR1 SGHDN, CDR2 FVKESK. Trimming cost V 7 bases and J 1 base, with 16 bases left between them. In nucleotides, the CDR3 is TGTGCCAGCAAGGGGTCTAGACTCGTCCAAGAGACCCAGTACTTC. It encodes CASKGSRLVQETQYF.

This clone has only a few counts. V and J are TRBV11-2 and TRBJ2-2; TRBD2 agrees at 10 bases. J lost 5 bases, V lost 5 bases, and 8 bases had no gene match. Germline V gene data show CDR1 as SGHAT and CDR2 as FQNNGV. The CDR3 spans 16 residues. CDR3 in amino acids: CASSGLAGVRTGELFF. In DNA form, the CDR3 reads TGTGCCAGCAGCGGTCTAGCGGGAGTACGGACCGGGGAGCTGTTTTTT.

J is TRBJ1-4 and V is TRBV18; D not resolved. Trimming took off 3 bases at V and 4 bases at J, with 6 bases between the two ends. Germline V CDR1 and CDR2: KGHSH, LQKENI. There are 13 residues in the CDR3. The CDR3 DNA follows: TGTGCCAGCTCACCTGGGTTTAATGAAAAACTGTTTTTT. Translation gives CASSPGFNEKLFF.

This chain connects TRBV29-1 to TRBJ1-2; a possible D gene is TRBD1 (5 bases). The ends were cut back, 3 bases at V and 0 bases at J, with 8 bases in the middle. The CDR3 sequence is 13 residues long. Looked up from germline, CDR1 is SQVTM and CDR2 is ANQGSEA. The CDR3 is CSVETVPNYGYTF. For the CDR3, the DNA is TGCAGCGTTGAGACAGTCCCTAACTATGGCTACACCTTC.

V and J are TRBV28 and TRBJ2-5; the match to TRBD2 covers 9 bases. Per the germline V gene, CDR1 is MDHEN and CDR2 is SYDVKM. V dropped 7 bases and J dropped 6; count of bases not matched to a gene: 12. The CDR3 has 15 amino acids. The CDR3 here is CASMMGAGGPQTQYF. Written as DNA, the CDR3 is TGTGCCAGCATGATGGGGGCGGGAGGGCCCCAGACCCAGTACTTC.

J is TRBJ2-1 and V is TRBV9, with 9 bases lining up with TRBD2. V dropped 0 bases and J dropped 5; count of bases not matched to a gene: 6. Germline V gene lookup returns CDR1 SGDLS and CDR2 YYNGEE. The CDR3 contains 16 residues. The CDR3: CASSVVPGTSNNEQFF. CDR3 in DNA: TGTGCCAGCAGCGTAGTCCCCGGGACTAGCAACAATGAGCAGTTCTTC.

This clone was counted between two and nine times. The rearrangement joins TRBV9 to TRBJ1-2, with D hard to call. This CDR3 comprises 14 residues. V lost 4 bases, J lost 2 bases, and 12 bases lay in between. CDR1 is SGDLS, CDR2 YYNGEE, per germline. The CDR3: CASSPRTKNYGYTF. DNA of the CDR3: TGTGCCAGCAGCCCCCGGACGAAAAACTATGGCTACACCTTC.

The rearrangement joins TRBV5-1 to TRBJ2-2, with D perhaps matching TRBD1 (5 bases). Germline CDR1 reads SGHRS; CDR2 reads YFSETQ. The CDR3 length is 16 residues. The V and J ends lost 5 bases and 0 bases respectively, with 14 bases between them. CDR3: CASRDGQAANTGELFF. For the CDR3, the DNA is TGCGCCAGCAGGGACGGACAAGCCGCGAACACCGGGGAGCTGTTTTTT.

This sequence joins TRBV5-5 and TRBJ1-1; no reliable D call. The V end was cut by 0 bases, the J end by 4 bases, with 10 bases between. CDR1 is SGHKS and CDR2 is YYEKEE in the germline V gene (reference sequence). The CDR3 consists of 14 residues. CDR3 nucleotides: TGTGCCAGCAGCTTGGTGGGGTTGGTCACTGAAGCTTTCTTT. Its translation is CASSLVGLVTEAFF. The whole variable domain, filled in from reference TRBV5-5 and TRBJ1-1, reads DAGVTQSPTHLIKTRGQQVTLRCSPISGHKSVSWYQQVLGQGPQFIFQYYEKEERGRGNFPDRFSARQFPNYSSELNVNALLLGDSALYLCASSLVGLVTEAFFGQGTRLTVV.

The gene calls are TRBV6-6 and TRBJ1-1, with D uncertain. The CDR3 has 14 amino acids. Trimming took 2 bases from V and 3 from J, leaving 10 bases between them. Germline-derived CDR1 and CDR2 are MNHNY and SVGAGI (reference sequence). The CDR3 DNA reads TGTGCCAGCAGTTACACGGGAGGTGACACTGAAGCTTTCTTT. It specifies CASSYTGGDTEAFF.

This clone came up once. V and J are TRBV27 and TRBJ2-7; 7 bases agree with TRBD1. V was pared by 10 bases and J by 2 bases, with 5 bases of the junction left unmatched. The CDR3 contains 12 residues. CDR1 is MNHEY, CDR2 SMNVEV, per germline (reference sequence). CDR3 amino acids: CATRTGAYEQYF. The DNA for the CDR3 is TGTGCCACTAGGACAGGAGCCTACGAGCAGTACTTC.

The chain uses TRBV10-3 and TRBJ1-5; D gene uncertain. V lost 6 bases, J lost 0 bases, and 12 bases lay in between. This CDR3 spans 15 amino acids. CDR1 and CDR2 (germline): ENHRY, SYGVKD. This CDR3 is CAIREKLNSNQPQHF. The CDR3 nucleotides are TGTGCCATCAGAGAAAAGTTGAATAGCAATCAGCCCCAGCATTTT.

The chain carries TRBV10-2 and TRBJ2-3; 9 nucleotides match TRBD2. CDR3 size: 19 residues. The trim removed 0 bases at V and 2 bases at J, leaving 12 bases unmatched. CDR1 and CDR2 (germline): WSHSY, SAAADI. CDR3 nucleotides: TGCGCCAGCAGTGAGTCGGACTTGAGGCGGGAGGGCGCCACAGATACGCAGTATTTT. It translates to CASSESDLRREGATDTQYF.

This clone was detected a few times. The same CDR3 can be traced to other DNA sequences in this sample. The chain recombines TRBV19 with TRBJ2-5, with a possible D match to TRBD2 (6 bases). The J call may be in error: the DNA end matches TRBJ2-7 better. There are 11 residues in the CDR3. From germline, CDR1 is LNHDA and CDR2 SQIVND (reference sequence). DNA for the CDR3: TGTGCCAGTGATGGGGGGTACGAGCAGTACTTC. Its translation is CASDGGYEQYF.